This TCR beta chain was documented in a study of blood T cell repertoires in COVID-19 (dated by TCRdb to 2018 to 2021). About the study as a whole: The collaborator samples originated in the United States, Italy and Spain and spanned the acute and convalescent phases of COVID-19. The material from the prospective study consisted of cDNA or gDNA derived from T cells, B-cell-depleted T cells, or PBMCs. The dataset comprised deeply sampled blood TCRbeta repertoires from subjects exposed to, actively infected with, or recovered from COVID-19. The repertoires were made available in a free public database intended to serve as a resource for research on the immune response to SARS-CoV-2. The samples were drawn from two sources: the first 160 participants of the ongoing ImmuneRACE study, and 1,254 subjects contributed by 6 global collaborators. Sample metadata almost always included a de-identified subject ID, COVID-19 status, age in years and sex. Where available, HLA class I and class II types were taken from metadata supplied by the sample provider and were not determined by assay-based typing. The full study reports these points: Clinical and demographic metadata were provided uncurated, with the amount varying by source and participant.

Collaborating institutions collected whole blood in K2EDTA tubes following their own protocols. For TCRbeta analysis, collaborator samples were shipped as frozen whole blood, as isolated PBMCs, or as DNA extracted from either sample type. TCRbeta CDR3 regions were amplified from genomic DNA using the immunoSEQ Assay, a bias-controlled multiplex PCR. The source study handled its data this way. The number of nucleated cells in each sample was estimated by amplification of reference gene primers within the assay. To quantify the absolute abundance of each unique TCRbeta CDR3 rearrangement, sequence reads were collapsed and filtered. For each sample, productive Simpson clonality was calculated as the square root of Simpson's diversity index across productive rearrangements. Here the immuneACCESS table is served through TCRdb, limited to in-frame sequences with V and J called. Missing clones are a known gap in these copies; in checked studies unresolved V genes cover under half, and the rest lacks a known reason. V and J calls and clone size are those listed in that table; D and trimming were worked out from the DNA. The sample table shows around 78,000 clones, and 88% are seen once. The ten largest account for around 40% of the sample.

To note about this clone: It has no known antigen specificity. No base quality information exists; no much larger clone differs at one position.

V is cut back by 7 bases and J by 3 bases, with 12 bases in the junction unmatched. As encoded in the germline V gene, CDR1 is SNHLY while CDR2 is FYNNEI. From the cysteine through the phenylalanine, the CDR3 covers 15 amino acids. Of all the DNA, just the CDR3 is kept, 45 bases in frame from base 1. The source is a human donor in a cohort sampled during active COVID-19. The receptor chain draws on TRBV2 and TRBJ2-7; TRBD1 fits 7 bases in the junction. The sequencing sample was made of peripheral blood. At the DNA level, the sequence is TGTGCCAGCATCGGGTCCCAAGGGGGCTTCTACGAGCAGTACTTC. Its protein product is CASIGSQGGFYEQYF.